Below are 28 T cell receptor beta chains sequenced from a single sample in a study of T cell responses to AZD1222 COVID-19 vaccine. Sequencing used immunoSEQ multiplex PCR; TCRdb keeps in-frame clones, though not all of them. Of under 250,000 clones listed, about 92% were seen once; the top ten hold around 1%. The sequencing here drew on peripheral blood, taken on day 0 of MenACWY control vaccination. These receptors were taken from an adult in good health.

This clone was seen a single time. The rearrangement joins TRBV6-1 to TRBJ1-5, with D tentatively TRBD1 (6 bases). Per germline, CDR1 MNHNS and CDR2 SASEGT. The V end was cut by 1 base, the J end by 8 bases, with 18 bases between. The CDR3 is 16 residues long. CDR3 sequence (DNA): TGTGCCAGCAGTGAAGTTACAGGGTACGGGGAGGAGCCCCAGCATTTT. It is translated as CASSEVTGYGEEPQHF.

This chain links TRBV13 with TRBJ1-2; 7 bases fit TRBD1. Germline trimming cut 4 bases from V and 8 bases from J; bases unmatched to any gene: 13. In germline, CDR1 is PRHDT, CDR2 FYEKMQ (reference sequence). The CDR3 totals 15 residues. The CDR3 sequence: CASSYRVTGSGGYTF. The CDR3 coding sequence is TGTGCCAGCAGCTACCGCGTGACAGGGTCGGGAGGCTACACCTTC.

V is TRBV2 and J is TRBJ1-5, with D unclear. Trimming stripped 0 bases from V and 0 bases from J, with 3 bases between. This CDR3 spans 14 amino acids. CDR1 and CDR2 (germline): SNHLY, FYNNEI. The CDR3, as DNA: TGTGCCAGCAGTGAAGCAACTAGCAATCAGCCCCAGCATTTT. It specifies CASSEATSNQPQHF.

This chain joins TRBV5-1 and TRBJ2-1, with 13 bases lining up with TRBD2. After removal of 3 bases from V and 8 bases from J, the junction contained 5 bases not matched to a gene. The germline V gene encodes CDR1 SGHRS and CDR2 YFSETQ. CDR3 size: 15 residues. CDR3 DNA: TGCGCCAGCAGCTACACTAGCGGGGGGGCCCATGAGCAGTTCTTC. The encoded protein is CASSYTSGGAHEQFF.

V gene TRBV19 combines with J gene TRBJ1-2, with 8 bases fitting TRBD1. J gave up 5 bases and V 3 bases, and 5 bases lay outside the gene matches. Looked up from germline, CDR1 is LNHDA and CDR2 is SQIVND (reference sequence). The CDR3 is 14 residues long. The CDR3 protein is CASSIRTGSYGYTF. The CDR3 DNA sequence: TGTGCCAGTAGTATCAGGACAGGGTCGTATGGCTACACCTTC.

This clone appeared once. This chain joins TRBV11-2 and TRBJ1-1; TRBD1 agrees at 7 bases. V lost 1 base and J lost 4; bases outside the gene matches: 6. CDR1 is SGHAT, CDR2 FQNNGV, per germline. There are 15 residues in the CDR3. The CDR3 DNA reads as TGTGCCAGCAGCTTAGGCTTGACAGGGACCACTGAAGCTTTCTTT. It yields the protein CASSLGLTGTTEAFF.

The chain combines TRBV7-2 with TRBJ1-1, with D uncertain. This CDR3 region has 15 residues. V was pared by 1 base and J by 1 base, with 10 bases between. The V gene's germline CDR1 is SGHTA and CDR2 FQGNSA. The CDR3 region has the DNA TGTGCCAGCAGCTTAGACTACGCACGGAACACTGAAGCTTTCTTT. The encoded protein is CASSLDYARNTEAFF.

The rearrangement joins TRBV3-1 (or the pseudogene TRBV3-2) to TRBJ2-3; D is possibly TRBD1 (6 bases). V was pared by 4 bases and J by 2 bases, with 13 bases between. The CDR3 has 15 residues. The germline V gene has CDR1 LGHDT and CDR2 YNNKEL (reference sequence). Here the CDR3 reads CASSPRTAYTDTQYF. The CDR3 nucleotides are TGTGCCAGCAGCCCCCGGACAGCCTACACAGATACGCAGTATTTT.

This clone was recorded a few times. The chain carries TRBV2 and TRBJ2-7, with 9 positions matching TRBD1. The CDR3 loop spans 16 amino acids. V gave up 0 bases and J gave up 5 bases; unmatched junction bases: 8. The germline V gene has CDR1 SNHLY and CDR2 FYNNEI. CDR3: CASSEALGTGIDEQYF. DNA of the CDR3: TGTGCCAGCAGTGAAGCGCTCGGGACAGGGATCGACGAGCAGTACTTC.

The genes are TRBV11-3 and TRBJ1-1; 10 nucleotides align to TRBD1. This CDR3 contains 14 residues. Unmatched junction bases numbered 4, after V lost 5 bases and J lost 4 bases. CDR1 and CDR2 (germline): SGHNT, YENEEA. The CDR3, as DNA: TGTGCCAGCAGCGGACGGACAGGGGGCACTGAAGCTTTCTTT. As protein: CASSGRTGGTEAFF. The full variable domain, in which reference TRBV11-3 and TRBJ1-1 provide the parts outside the CDR3, is EAGVVQSPRYKIIEKKQPVAFWCNPISGHNTLYWYLQNLGQGPELLIRYENEEAVDDSQLPKDRFSAERLKGVDSTLKIQPAELGDSAVYLCASSGRTGGTEAFFGQGTRLTVV.

This chain joins TRBV7-9 and TRBJ2-6; the D is unclear. CDR3 size: 17 residues. Germline assignment: CDR1 SEHNR and CDR2 FQNEAQ (reference sequence). The V gene lost 5 bases and the J gene lost 3 bases, with 17 bases spanning the gap. The CDR3 DNA reads TGTGCCAGCAGCCACGACGGAGTGGGATATGGGGCCAACGTCCTGACTTTC. Translation: CASSHDGVGYGANVLTF.

This chain uses TRBV6-6 with TRBJ1-6; 9 bases fit TRBD1. From germline, CDR1 is MNHNY and CDR2 SVGAGI (reference sequence). The CDR3 extends over 16 amino acids. The J segment lost 7 bases and the V segment lost 5 bases, leaving 9 bases of the junction unmatched. This chain's CDR3 is CASSTDRGVQNSPLHF. The CDR3 nucleotides read TGTGCCAGCAGTACCGACAGGGGGGTACAGAATTCACCCCTCCACTTT.

The chain is built from TRBV5-1 and TRBJ1-2; no firm D call. The CDR3 spans 12 residues. The germline CDR1 and CDR2 sequences are SGHRS and YFSETQ. Trimming removed 3 bases from V and 7 bases from J, with 10 bases in between. The CDR3: CASSSVVGGYTF. The CDR3, as DNA: TGCGCCAGCAGCTCCGTCGTTGGTGGCTACACCTTC.

The chain is built from TRBV4-1 and TRBJ1-2; 7 nucleotides agree with TRBD1. Germline V CDR1 and CDR2: MGHRA, YSYEKL. V was pared by 1 base and J by 6 bases, with 11 bases of the junction left unmatched. This CDR3 has 16 residues. CDR3 protein: CASSQGLKGARNGYTF. CDR3 in DNA: TGCGCCAGCAGCCAAGGGTTGAAGGGGGCACGAAATGGCTACACCTTC.

The CDR3 protein is CASSVPGPRMNTEAFF. The DNA for the CDR3 is TGTGCCAGCAGCGTGCCAGGCCCTCGAATGAACACTGAAGCTTTCTTT. The V gene is TRBV11-2, the J gene TRBJ1-1; no firm D call. With 5 bases removed from V and 0 bases from J, the gap between germline ends came to 16 bases. The CDR3 covers 16 residues. Germline V gene data show CDR1 as SGHAT and CDR2 as FQNNGV.

The rearrangement links TRBV19 to TRBJ1-1, with 8 nucleotides matching TRBD1. CDR1 and CDR2 from the germline V gene are LNHDA and SQIVND (reference sequence). The V segment lost 4 bases and the J segment 8 bases; nucleotides outside the gene matches: 12. CDR3 length equals 15 residues. For the CDR3, the DNA is TGTGCCAGTAGTACCCCGGGACAGGCCCGGACAGAAGCTTTCTTT. Its protein product is CASSTPGQARTEAFF.

The V gene is TRBV6-5, the J gene TRBJ1-4; TRBD1 aligns across 7 bases. The germline gives CDR1 MNHEY, CDR2 SVGAGI. The V gene end was trimmed by 6 bases and the J gene end by 4 bases; junction bases not matched to a gene: 8. The CDR3 spans 15 residues. Written as DNA, the CDR3 is TGTGCCAGCAGCCACGGGGACAGACTTAATGAAAAACTGTTTTTT. As protein: CASSHGDRLNEKLFF.

In DNA, the CDR3 is TGCGCCAGCAGCAGCGGACAGGGAGCCTTCGATGAGCAGTTCTTC. Translating gives CASSSGQGAFDEQFF. This chain links TRBV5-1 with TRBJ2-1, with TRBD1 matching 8 bases. V trimming: 4 bases; J trimming: 8 bases; junction bases outside the gene matches: 11. The CDR3 runs 15 residues. Germline V gene data show CDR1 as SGHRS and CDR2 as YFSETQ.

The chain has TRBV6-6 and TRBJ1-1; no firm D call. The CDR3 has 12 residues. In germline, CDR1 is MNHNY, CDR2 SVGAGI (reference sequence). V gave up 7 bases and J gave up 7 bases, with 13 bases separating them. The CDR3 bases are TGTGCCAGCATTAAGGACCGAGGTGAAGCTTTCTTT. It yields the protein CASIKDRGEAFF.

This chain connects TRBV7-2 to TRBJ2-3; the match to TRBD2 covers 11 bases. With V trimmed by 0 bases and J by 0 bases, 8 bases remained unmatched. This CDR3 contains 19 residues. The germline CDR1 and CDR2 sequences are SGHTA and FQGNSA. In nucleotides, the CDR3 is TGTGCCAGCAGCTTAGCGCTTAGCGGGGGGGCTAGAAGCACAGATACGCAGTATTTT. Its protein product is CASSLALSGGARSTDTQYF. Together with reference TRBV7-2 and TRBJ2-3, the CDR3 gives the full variable domain: GAGVSQSPSNKVTEKGKDVELRCDPISGHTALYWYRQSLGQGLEFLIYFQGNSAPDKSGLPSDRFSAERTGGSVSTLTIQRTQQEDSAVYLCASSLALSGGARSTDTQYFGPGTRLTVL.

The chain carries TRBV4-1 and TRBJ1-1; D perhaps matches TRBD1 (6 bases). V gave up 7 bases and J gave up 3 bases, with 12 bases separating them. This CDR3 region has 13 residues. CDR1 MGHRA and CDR2 YSYEKL come from the germline V gene. The CDR3 nucleotides read TGCGCCAGCAAATGGGAGGGGGACACTGAAGCTTTCTTT. Translating it yields CASKWEGDTEAFF.

CDR3: CASSNAGGNQPQHF. The CDR3 bases are TGTGCCAGCAGCAACGCAGGGGGCAATCAGCCCCAGCATTTT. This rearrangement joins TRBV28 to TRBJ1-5; tentative D call: TRBD1 (6 bases). V gave up 6 bases and J gave up 2 bases, with 11 bases separating them. Germline V gene lookup returns CDR1 MDHEN and CDR2 SYDVKM. CDR3 length: 14 residues.

The chain joins TRBV11-1 to TRBJ2-7; D is uncertain. The germline V and J ends were trimmed by 5 bases and 2 bases, with 16 bases remaining between them. The CDR3 is 15 amino acids. The germline CDR1 and CDR2 sequences are SGHAT and FQDESV (reference sequence). In DNA form, the CDR3 reads TGTGCCAGCAGCGTCCTTCCCTCGGCTGCCTACGAGCAGTACTTC. Protein product: CASSVLPSAAYEQYF.

The chain has TRBV5-1 and TRBJ2-1; no reliable D call. Trimming removed 1 base from V and 7 bases from J, with 15 bases in between. The CDR3 has 15 residues. Germline CDR1 is SGHRS and CDR2 is YFSETQ. The CDR3 region has the DNA TGCGCCAGCAGCTTGCTGGCCCTAAACGTAAATGAGCAGTTCTTC. Amino acids: CASSLLALNVNEQFF.

The rearrangement links TRBV19 to TRBJ2-1, with 8 bases matching TRBD1. CDR1 LNHDA and CDR2 SQIVND come from the germline V gene (reference sequence). V dropped 0 bases and J dropped 3; count of bases not matched to a gene: 10. The CDR3 has 18 amino acids. In DNA, the CDR3 is TGTGCCAGTAGTATAGATACGGCTACAGGGGGATTCTACAATGAGCAGTTCTTC. As protein: CASSIDTATGGFYNEQFF.

The rearrangement joins TRBV19 to TRBJ1-2; D is possibly TRBD1 (5 bases). The V end was cut by 5 bases, the J end by 8 bases, with 12 bases between. The CDR3 runs to 12 residues. Per germline, CDR1 LNHDA and CDR2 SQIVND (reference sequence). The CDR3 DNA reads TGTGCCAGTAGTGGGACGATGATGGGCTACACCTTC. As protein: CASSGTMMGYTF.

This clone was detected only once. The V gene is TRBV11-2, the J gene TRBJ2-5, with D perhaps given as TRBD1 or TRBD2 (5 bases each). Germline CDR1 is SGHAT and CDR2 is FQNNGV. The CDR3 sequence is 15 residues long. Trimming removed 5 bases from V and 1 base from J, with 14 bases in between. CDR3 DNA: TGTGCCAGCAGCCACCGGGGCGTCTCCCAAGAGACCCAGTACTTC. Encoded protein: CASSHRGVSQETQYF. The whole variable domain, remainder taken from reference TRBV11-2 and TRBJ2-5, is EAGVAQSPRYKIIEKRQSVAFWCNPISGHATLYWYQQILGQGPKLLIQFQNNGVVDDSQLPKDRFSAERLKGVDSTLKIQPAKLEDSAVYLCASSHRGVSQETQYFGPGTRLLVL.

The gene calls are TRBV11-3 and TRBJ1-1, with D perhaps TRBD1 (6 bases). The V gene lost 4 bases and the J gene lost 1 base, with 7 bases spanning the gap. Germline lookup yields CDR1 SGHNT and CDR2 YENEEA. The CDR3 has 13 amino acids. CDR3 protein: CASSWTANTEAFF. The CDR3 DNA is TGTGCCAGCAGCTGGACAGCGAACACTGAAGCTTTCTTT.